The TCR beta chain under discussion was sequenced for a study of T cell clones after liver transplantation. Study at large: Blood was drawn pre-transplant, before withdrawal, and after full or failed withdrawal.

Germline CDR1 is SNHLY and CDR2 is FYNNEI. With V trimmed by 11 bases and J by 5 bases, 9 bases remained unmatched. CDR3 length equals 13 residues. Comment on this clone: The antigen is undetermined.

Here immunoSEQ multiplex PCR was the method, and the copy in TCRdb shows in-frame clones only, minus some. The sample holds more than 95,000 clones, roughly 80% seen once. Study results and limitations: Compared with third party-reactive sequences, donor-reactive ones declined more, independent of withdrawal success. Post-transplant time points were not standardized, so conclusions are preliminary. In most of the 8 subjects, circulating graft-donor-reactive CD4 TCRbeta sequences fell significantly after transplant.

The gene calls are TRBV2 and TRBJ2-1; 7 nucleotides match TRBD2. Sequencing used CD4+ T cells from blood, obtained before liver transplant. This receptor was taken from a human donor who received a liver transplant. The CDR3: CAHGGLGDNEQFF. The CDR3 nucleotides are TGTGCCCACGGGGGGTTGGGGGACAATGAGCAGTTCTTC. The variable domain in full, with the rest retrieved from reference TRBV2 and TRBJ2-1, is EPEVTQTPSHQVTQMGQEVILRCVPISNHLYFYWYRQILGQKVEFLVSFYNNEISEKSEIFDDQFSVERPDGSNFTLKIRSTKLEDSAMYFCAHGGLGDNEQFFGPGTRLTVL.